This T cell receptor (beta chain) was observed in a study of T cell responses to AZD1222 COVID-19 vaccine. Findings and limits, study-wide: Baseline seropositivity characterized only 5 or 6 AZD1222 recipients. Regions 160-218 and 743-854 held dominance among vaccine-associated CD4 TCRs, which spanned spike. White British ancestry dominated among donors, who included more females, and clonal diversity was possibly underestimated.

V dropped 7 bases and J dropped 1; count of bases not matched to a gene: 5. Germline V gene sequence: CDR1 SNHLY, CDR2 FYNNEI. This CDR3 contains 16 residues. A word on this clone: Its antigen is unidentified.

TCRdb's copy holds only in-frame clones and misses some; the assay was immunoSEQ multiplex PCR. This sample yields 250,000 to 300,000 clones, of which about 94% are seen a single time; 0.55% belongs to the top ten. Here the sequenced sample was peripheral blood, taken 28 days after the second AZD1222 dose. This TCR was recovered from an adult who received the AZD1222 COVID-19 vaccine. The rearrangement joins TRBV2 to TRBJ1-6, with 9 bases aligning to TRBD1. The CDR3 loop reads CASTMTGGSYNSPLHF. CDR3 DNA sequence: TGTGCCAGCACCATGACAGGGGGTTCCTATAATTCACCCCTCCACTTT.